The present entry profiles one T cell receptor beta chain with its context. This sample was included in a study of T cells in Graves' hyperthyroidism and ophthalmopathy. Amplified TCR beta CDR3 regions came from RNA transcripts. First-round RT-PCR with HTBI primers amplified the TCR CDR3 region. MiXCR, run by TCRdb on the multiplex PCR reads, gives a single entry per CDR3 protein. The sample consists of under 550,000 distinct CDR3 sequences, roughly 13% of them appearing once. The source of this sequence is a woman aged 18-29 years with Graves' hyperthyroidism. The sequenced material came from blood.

Here the CDR3 reads CSVPDREGLRSGANVLTF. The CDR3 DNA follows: TGCAGCGTTCCAGACAGAGAGGGACTTCGGTCTGGGGCCAACGTCCTGACTTTC. The chain links TRBV29-1 to TRBJ2-6, with a weak D call TRBD2 (6 bases). Trimming removed 5 bases at V and 1 base at J, with 21 bases between. The V gene's germline CDR1 is SQVTM and CDR2 ANQGSEA. The CDR3 has 18 amino acids.